This T cell receptor beta chain was sequenced in a study of cytomegalovirus exposure and HLA in healthy donors. The PCR contained 60 Vbeta and 13 Jbeta primers. Sequenced by immunoSEQ multiplex PCR; TCRdb stores in-frame clones only, minus some. The profile shows about 150,000 clones, just under 75% of them singletons. Study-wide results and caveats: Several V segments, TRBV6-2 and TRBV6-3 among them, could not be told apart and were dropped. A prior analysis recorded that most TCR beta V segments were productive about 87% or about 30% of the time. As was reported, the HLA-A and HLA-B alleles of most subjects were accurately predicted from TCR beta sequences.

This clone was counted a few times. As yet, its antigen is unknown. Germline V gives CDR1 SGHNT, CDR2 YENEEA. The CDR3 has 15 amino acids. Trimming removed 1 base from V and 0 bases from J, with 7 bases in between. Source material: PBMCs. The TCR was taken from a woman aged 18-29 years in good health and CMV-seronegative. The rearrangement uses TRBV11-3 and TRBJ1-3; D remains unclear. In nucleotides, the CDR3 is TGTGCCAGCAGCTTAGGACGGAGCTCTGGAAACACCATATATTTT. It yields the protein CASSLGRSSGNTIYF. The full variable domain, in which reference TRBV11-3 and TRBJ1-3 provide the parts outside the CDR3, is EAGVVQSPRYKIIEKKQPVAFWCNPISGHNTLYWYLQNLGQGPELLIRYENEEAVDDSQLPKDRFSAERLKGVDSTLKIQPAELGDSAVYLCASSLGRSSGNTIYFGEGSWLTVV.